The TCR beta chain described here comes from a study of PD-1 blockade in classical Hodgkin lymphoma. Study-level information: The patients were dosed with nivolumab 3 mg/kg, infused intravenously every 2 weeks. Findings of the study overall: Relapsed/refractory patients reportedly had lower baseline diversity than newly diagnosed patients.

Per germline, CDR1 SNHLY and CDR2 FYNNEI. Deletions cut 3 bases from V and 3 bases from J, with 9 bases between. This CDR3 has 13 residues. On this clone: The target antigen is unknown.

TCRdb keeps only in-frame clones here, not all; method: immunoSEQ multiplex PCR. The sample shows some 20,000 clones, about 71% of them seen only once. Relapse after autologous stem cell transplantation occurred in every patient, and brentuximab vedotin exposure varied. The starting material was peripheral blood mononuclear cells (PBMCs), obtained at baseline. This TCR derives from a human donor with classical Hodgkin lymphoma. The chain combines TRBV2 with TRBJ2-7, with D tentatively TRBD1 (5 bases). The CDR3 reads CASSDNRFYEQYF. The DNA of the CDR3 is TGTGCCAGCAGTGATAACAGGTTCTACGAGCAGTACTTC.